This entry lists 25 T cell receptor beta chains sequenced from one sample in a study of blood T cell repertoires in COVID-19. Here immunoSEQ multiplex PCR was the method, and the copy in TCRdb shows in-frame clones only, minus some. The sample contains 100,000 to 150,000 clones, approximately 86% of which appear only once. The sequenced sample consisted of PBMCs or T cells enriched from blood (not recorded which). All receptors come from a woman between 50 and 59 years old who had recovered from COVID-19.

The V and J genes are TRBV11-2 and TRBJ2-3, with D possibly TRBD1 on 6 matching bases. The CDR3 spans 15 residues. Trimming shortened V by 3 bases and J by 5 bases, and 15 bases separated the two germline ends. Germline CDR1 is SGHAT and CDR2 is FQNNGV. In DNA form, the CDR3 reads TGTGCCAGCAGCTTCTTGGACCAACAGGGAGATACGCAGTATTTT. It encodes CASSFLDQQGDTQYF.

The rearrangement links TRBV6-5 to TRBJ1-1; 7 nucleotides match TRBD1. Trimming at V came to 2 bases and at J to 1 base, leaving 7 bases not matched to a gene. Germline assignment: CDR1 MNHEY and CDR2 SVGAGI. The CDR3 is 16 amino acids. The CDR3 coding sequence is TGTGCCAGCAGTTACCCTAACAGGGGATCGAACACTGAAGCTTTCTTT. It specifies CASSYPNRGSNTEAFF.

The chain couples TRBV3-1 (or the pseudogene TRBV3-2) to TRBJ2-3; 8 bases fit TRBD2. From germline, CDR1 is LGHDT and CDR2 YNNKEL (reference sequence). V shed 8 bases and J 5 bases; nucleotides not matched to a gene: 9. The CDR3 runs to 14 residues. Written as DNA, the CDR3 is TGTGCCAGCCGACTCCGGGGGGGCAGAGATACGCAGTATTTT. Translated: CASRLRGGRDTQYF.

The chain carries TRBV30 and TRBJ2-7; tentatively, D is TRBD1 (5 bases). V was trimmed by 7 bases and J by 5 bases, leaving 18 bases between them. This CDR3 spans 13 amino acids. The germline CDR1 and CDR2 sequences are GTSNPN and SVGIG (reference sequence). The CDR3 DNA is TGTGCCTTCTTGTCCAGGGTGTTCAACGAGCAGTACTTC. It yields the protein CAFLSRVFNEQYF. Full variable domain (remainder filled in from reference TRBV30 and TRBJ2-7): SQTIHQWPATLVQPVGSPLSLECTVEGTSNPNLYWYRQAAGRGLQLLFYSVGIGQISSEVPQNLSASRPQDRQFILSSKKLLLSDSGFYLCAFLSRVFNEQYFGPGTRLTVT.

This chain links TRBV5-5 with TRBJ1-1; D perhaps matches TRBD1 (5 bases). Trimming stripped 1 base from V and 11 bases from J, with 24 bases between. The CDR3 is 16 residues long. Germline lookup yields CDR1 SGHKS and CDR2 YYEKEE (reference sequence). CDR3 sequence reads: CASSLLGYPGWRAAFF. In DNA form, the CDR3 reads TGTGCCAGCAGCTTGTTGGGGTACCCAGGGTGGAGGGCGGCTTTCTTT.

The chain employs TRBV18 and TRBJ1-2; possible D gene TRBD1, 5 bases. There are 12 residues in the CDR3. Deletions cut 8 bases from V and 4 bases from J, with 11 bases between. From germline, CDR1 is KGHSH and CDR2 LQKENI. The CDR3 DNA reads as TGTGCCAGCACGGGGGAGAGCTATGGCTACACCTTC. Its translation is CASTGESYGYTF.

Here the CDR3 DNA reads TGCGCCAGCAGCCAAGAACGAACGGTAGCCGGGGAGCTGTTTTTT. Protein product: CASSQERTVAGELFF. The genes are TRBV4-1 and TRBJ2-2, with D hard to call. Germline V gene lookup returns CDR1 MGHRA and CDR2 YSYEKL. Trimming left V 0 bases short and J 6 bases short, with 11 bases between. The CDR3 is 15 residues long.

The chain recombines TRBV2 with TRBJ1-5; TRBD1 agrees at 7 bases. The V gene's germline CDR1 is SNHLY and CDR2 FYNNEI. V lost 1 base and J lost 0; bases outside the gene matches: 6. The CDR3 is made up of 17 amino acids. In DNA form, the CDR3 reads TGTGCCAGCAGTGAAGGCAGGGGGGATTCTAGCAATCAGCCCCAGCATTTT. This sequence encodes CASSEGRGDSSNQPQHF. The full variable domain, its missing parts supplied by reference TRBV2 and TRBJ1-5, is EPEVTQTPSHQVTQMGQEVILRCVPISNHLYFYWYRQILGQKVEFLVSFYNNEISEKSEIFDDQFSVERPDGSNFTLKIRSTKLEDSAMYFCASSEGRGDSSNQPQHFGDGTRLSIL.

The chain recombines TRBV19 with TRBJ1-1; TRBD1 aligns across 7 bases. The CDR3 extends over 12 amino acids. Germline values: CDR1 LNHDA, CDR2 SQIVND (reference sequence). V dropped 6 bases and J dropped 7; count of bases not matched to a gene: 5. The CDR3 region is CASSRGTVEAFF. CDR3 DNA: TGTGCCAGTAGCCGGGGGACAGTTGAAGCTTTCTTT.

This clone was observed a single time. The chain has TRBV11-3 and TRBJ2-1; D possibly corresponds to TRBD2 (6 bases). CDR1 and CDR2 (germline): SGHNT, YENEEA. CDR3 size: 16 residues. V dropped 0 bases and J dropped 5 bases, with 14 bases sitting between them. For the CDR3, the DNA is TGTGCCAGCAGCTTAGAGGGAGGATTCCTAAACAATGAGCAGTTCTTC. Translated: CASSLEGGFLNNEQFF.

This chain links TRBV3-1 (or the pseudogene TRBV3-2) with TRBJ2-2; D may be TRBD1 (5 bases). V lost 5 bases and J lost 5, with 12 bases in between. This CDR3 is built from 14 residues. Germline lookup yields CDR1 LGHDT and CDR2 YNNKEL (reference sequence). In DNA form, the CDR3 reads TGTGCCAGCAGCGTGGGGCGTAAAACCGGGGAGCTGTTTTTT. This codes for CASSVGRKTGELFF.

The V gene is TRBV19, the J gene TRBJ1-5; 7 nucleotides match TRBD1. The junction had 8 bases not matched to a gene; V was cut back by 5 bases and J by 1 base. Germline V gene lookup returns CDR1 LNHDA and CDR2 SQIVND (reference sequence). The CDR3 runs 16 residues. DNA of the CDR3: TGTGCCAGTAGTCCAACAGGGGCCTGGAGCAATCAGCCCCAGCATTTT. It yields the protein CASSPTGAWSNQPQHF.

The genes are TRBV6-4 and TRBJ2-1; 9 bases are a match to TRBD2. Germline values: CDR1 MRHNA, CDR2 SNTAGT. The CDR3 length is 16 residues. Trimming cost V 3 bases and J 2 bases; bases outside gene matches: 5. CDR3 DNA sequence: TGTGCCAGCAGTGAAGATAGCGGGGGAACCTACAATGAGCAGTTCTTC. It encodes CASSEDSGGTYNEQFF.

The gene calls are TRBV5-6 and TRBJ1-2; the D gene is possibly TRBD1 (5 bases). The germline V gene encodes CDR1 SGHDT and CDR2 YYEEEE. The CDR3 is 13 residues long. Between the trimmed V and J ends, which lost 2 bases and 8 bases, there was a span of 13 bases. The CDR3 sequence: CASSFGRVRGYTF. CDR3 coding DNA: TGTGCCAGCAGCTTCGGCAGGGTGCGGGGCTACACCTTC.

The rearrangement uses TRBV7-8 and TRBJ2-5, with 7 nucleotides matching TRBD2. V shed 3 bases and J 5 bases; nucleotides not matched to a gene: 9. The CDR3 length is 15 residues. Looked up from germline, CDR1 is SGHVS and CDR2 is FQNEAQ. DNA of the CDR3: TGTGCCAGCAGCTTGGGGACGGGAGCGGGGGAGACCCAGTACTTC. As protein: CASSLGTGAGETQYF.

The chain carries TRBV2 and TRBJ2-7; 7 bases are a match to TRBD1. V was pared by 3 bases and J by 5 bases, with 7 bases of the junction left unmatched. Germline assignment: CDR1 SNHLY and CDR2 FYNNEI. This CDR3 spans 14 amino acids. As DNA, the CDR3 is TGTGCCAGCAGTGACTGGGGGACAGCGGACGAGCAGTACTTC. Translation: CASSDWGTADEQYF. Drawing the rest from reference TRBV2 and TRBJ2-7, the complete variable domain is EPEVTQTPSHQVTQMGQEVILRCVPISNHLYFYWYRQILGQKVEFLVSFYNNEISEKSEIFDDQFSVERPDGSNFTLKIRSTKLEDSAMYFCASSDWGTADEQYFGPGTRLTVT.

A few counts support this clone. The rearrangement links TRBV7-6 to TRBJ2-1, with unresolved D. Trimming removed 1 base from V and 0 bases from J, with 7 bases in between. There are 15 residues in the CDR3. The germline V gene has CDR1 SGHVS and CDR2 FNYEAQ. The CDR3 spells CASSLGASSYNEQFF. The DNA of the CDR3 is TGTGCCAGCAGCTTAGGAGCGAGCTCCTACAATGAGCAGTTCTTC.

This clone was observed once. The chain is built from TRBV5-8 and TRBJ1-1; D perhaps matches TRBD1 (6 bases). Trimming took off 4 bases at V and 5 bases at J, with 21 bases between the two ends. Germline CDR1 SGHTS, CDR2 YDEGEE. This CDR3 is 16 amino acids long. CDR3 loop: CASSRAPPGGWTEAFF. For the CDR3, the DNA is TGTGCCAGCAGCCGCGCGCCGCCGGGGGGCTGGACTGAAGCTTTCTTT.

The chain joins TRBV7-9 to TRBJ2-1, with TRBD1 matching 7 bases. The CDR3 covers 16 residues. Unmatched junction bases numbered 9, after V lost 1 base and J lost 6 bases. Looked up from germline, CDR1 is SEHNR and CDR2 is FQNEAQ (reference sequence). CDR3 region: CASSLDGRGISNEQFF. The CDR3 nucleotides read TGTGCCAGCAGCTTAGACGGCAGGGGGATAAGCAATGAGCAGTTCTTC.

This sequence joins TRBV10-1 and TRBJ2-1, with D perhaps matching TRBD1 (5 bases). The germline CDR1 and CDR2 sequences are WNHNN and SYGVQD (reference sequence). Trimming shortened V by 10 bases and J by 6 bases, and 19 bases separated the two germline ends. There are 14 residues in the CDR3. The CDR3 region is CATKISQGSNEQFF. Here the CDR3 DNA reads TGCGCCACCAAAATAAGTCAGGGAAGCAATGAGCAGTTCTTC.

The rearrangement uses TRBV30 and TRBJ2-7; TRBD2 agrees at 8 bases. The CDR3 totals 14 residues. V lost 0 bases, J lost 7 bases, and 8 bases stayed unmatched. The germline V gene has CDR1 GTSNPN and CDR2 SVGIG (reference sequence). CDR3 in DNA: TGTGCCTGGAGTGTAGTAGCGGGGTCAGGTGAGCAGTACTTC. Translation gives CAWSVVAGSGEQYF.

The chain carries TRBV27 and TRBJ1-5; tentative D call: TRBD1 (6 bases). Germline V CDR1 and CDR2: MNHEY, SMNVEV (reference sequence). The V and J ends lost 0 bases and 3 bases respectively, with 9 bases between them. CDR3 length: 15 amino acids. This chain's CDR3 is CASSLSDRYNQPQHF. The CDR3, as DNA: TGTGCCAGCAGTTTATCAGACAGGTACAATCAGCCCCAGCATTTT.

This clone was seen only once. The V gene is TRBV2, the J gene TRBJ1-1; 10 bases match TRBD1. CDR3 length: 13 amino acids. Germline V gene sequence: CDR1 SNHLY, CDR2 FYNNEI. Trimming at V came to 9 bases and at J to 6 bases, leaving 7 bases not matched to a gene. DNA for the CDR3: TGTGCCAGACGGGACAGGGGTAATTCTGAAGCTTTCTTT. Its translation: CARRDRGNSEAFF.

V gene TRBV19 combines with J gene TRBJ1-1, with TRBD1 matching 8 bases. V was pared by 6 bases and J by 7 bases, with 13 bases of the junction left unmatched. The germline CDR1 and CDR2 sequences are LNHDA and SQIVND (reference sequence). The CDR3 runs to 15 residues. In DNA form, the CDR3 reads TGTGCCAGTAGCCTGCTAAGGACAGGGCTAAATGAAGCTTTCTTT. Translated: CASSLLRTGLNEAFF.

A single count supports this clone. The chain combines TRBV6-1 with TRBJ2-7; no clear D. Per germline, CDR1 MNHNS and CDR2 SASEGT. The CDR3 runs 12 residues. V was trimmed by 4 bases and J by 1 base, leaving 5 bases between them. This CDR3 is CASSVHSYEQYF. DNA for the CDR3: TGTGCCAGCAGTGTCCATTCCTACGAGCAGTACTTC.